This T cell receptor beta chain is drawn from a study of blood T cell repertoires in COVID-19. Overall study: Material from acute and convalescent COVID-19 was sourced from the United States, Italy and Spain.

Enrolled through a virtual design, the participants were between roughly 18 and 100 years of age and came from roughly 22 US areas. Cohort assignment relied on participant-reported clinical history. Among Cohort 3 donors, those recovered had two negative PCRs, clearance, or symptom resolution. The CDR3 has 14 amino acids. Germline V gene sequence: CDR1 SNHLY, CDR2 FYNNEI. V shed 7 bases and J 5 bases; nucleotides not matched to a gene: 10. The repertoire was sequenced with immunoSEQ multiplex PCR; TCRdb's copy has only in-frame clones and lacks some. The table includes 150,000 or so clones, about three quarters detected once.

The chain joins TRBV2 to TRBJ2-7; 8 nucleotides align to TRBD1. The material sequenced was PBMCs or T cells enriched from blood (not recorded which). This TCR was sampled from a woman aged 50 to 65 who had recovered from COVID-19. CDR3 nucleotides: TGTGCCAGCACGAGGCCAGGGGGCAATAACGAGCAGTACTTC. This gives the protein CASTRPGGNNEQYF.